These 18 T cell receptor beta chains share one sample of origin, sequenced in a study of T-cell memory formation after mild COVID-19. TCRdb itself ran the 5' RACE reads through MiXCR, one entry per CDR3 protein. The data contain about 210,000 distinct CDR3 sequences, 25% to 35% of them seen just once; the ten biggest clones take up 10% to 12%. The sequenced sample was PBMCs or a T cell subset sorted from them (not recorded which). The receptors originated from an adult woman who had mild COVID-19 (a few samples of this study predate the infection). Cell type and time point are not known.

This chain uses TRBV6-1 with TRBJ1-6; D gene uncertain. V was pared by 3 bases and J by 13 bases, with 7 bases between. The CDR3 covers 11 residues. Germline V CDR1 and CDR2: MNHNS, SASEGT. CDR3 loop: CASSDTPPLHF. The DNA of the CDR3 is TGTGCCAGCAGTGACACACCTCCCCTCCACTTT.

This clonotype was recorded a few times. The CDR3 DNA reads as TGCGCCAGCAGCTTGTCGTCTAGCGGGGGCTACAATGAGCAGTTCTTC. Translated: CASSLSSSGGYNEQFF. This sequence joins TRBV5-1 and TRBJ2-1; 10 bases match TRBD2. With V trimmed by 1 base and J by 3 bases, 4 bases remained unmatched. The CDR3 runs to 16 residues. Germline values: CDR1 SGHRS, CDR2 YFSETQ.

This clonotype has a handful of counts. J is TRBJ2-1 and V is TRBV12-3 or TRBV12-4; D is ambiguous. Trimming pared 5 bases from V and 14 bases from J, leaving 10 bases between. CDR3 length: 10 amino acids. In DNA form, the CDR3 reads TGTGCCAGCAGTGGAGACTGGGAGTTCTTC. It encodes CASSGDWEFF.

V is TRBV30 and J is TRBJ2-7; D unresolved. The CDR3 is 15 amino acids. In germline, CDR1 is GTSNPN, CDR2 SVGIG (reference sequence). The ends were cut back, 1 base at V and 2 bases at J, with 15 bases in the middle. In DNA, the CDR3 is TGTGCCTGGAGTGCGGACGGCTCGGGCGCCTACGAGCAGTACTTC. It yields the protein CAWSADGSGAYEQYF.

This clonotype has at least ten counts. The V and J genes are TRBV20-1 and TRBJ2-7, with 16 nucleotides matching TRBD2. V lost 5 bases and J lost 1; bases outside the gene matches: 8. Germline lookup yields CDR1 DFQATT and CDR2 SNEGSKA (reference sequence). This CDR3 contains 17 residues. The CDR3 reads CSAAGTSGGAESYEQYF. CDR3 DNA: TGCAGTGCTGCCGGGACTAGCGGGGGGGCCGAGTCCTACGAGCAGTACTTC.

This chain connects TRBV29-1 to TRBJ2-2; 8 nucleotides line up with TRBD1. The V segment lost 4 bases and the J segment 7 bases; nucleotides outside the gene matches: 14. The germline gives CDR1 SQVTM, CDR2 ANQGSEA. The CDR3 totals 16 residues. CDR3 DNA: TGCAGCGTTGTAGGTGGCAGGGGGCGAATCGACGGGGAGCTGTTTTTT. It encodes CSVVGGRGRIDGELFF.

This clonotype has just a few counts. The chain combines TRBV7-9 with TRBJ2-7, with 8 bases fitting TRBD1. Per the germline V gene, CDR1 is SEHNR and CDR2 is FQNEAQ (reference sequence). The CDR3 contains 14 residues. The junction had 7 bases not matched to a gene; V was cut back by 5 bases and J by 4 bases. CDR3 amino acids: CASSVQDRAYEQYF. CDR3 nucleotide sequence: TGTGCCAGCAGCGTACAGGACAGGGCGTACGAGCAGTACTTC.

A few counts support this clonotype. The CDR3 DNA reads TGCAGTGCTAGTAAGGGACAGGGGAACGCCAACCTTTACACCGGGGAGCTGTTTTTT. It encodes CSASKGQGNANLYTGELFF. The genes are TRBV20-1 and TRBJ2-2, with 10 bases that match TRBD1. Trimming at V came to 3 bases and at J to 3 bases, leaving 16 bases not matched to a gene. The CDR3 sequence is 19 residues long. Per germline, CDR1 DFQATT and CDR2 SNEGSKA (reference sequence).

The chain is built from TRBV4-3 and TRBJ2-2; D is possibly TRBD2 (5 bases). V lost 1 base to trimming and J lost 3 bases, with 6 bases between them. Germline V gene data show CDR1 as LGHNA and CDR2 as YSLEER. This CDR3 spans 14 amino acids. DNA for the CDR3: TGCGCCAGCAGCCAAGTGAGGGACACCGGGGAGCTGTTTTTT. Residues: CASSQVRDTGELFF.

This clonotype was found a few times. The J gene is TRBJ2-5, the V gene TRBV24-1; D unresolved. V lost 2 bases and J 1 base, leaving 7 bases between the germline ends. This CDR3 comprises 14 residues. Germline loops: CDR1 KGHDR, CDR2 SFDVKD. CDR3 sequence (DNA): TGTGCCACCAGTGATTCCCGGATCCAAGAGACCCAGTACTTC. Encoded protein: CATSDSRIQETQYF.

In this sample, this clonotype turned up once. In DNA, the CDR3 is TGCGCCAGCAGCCAAGGACCGGGGGCACTGGGGACCCAGTACTTC. Translating it yields CASSQGPGALGTQYF. The V gene is TRBV4-1, the J gene TRBJ2-5; D may correspond to TRBD1 or TRBD2 (6 bases each). The germline V gene encodes CDR1 MGHRA and CDR2 YSYEKL. V was trimmed by 1 base and J by 7 bases, leaving 16 bases between them. The CDR3 spans 15 residues.

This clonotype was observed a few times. CDR3 protein: CASSPGGAEQYF. DNA of the CDR3: TGTGCCAGCAGCCCTGGGGGGGCCGAGCAGTACTTC. The chain combines TRBV7-6 with TRBJ2-7, with a possible D match to TRBD2 (7 bases). V gave up 5 bases and J gave up 6 bases, with 11 bases separating them. The V gene's germline CDR1 is SGHVS and CDR2 FNYEAQ. This CDR3 has 12 residues. Supplemented by reference TRBV7-6 and TRBJ2-7, the full variable domain reads GAGVSQSPRYKVTKRGQDVALRCDPISGHVSLYWYRQALGQGPEFLTYFNYEAQQDKSGLPNDRFSAERPEGSISTLTIQRTEQRDSAMYRCASSPGGAEQYFGPGTRLTVT.

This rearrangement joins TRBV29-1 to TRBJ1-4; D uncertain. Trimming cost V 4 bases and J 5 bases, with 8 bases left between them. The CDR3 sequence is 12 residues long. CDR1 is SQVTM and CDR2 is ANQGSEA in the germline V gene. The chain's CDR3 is CSVASGNEKLFF. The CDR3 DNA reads TGCAGCGTTGCGTCCGGGAATGAAAAACTGTTTTTT.

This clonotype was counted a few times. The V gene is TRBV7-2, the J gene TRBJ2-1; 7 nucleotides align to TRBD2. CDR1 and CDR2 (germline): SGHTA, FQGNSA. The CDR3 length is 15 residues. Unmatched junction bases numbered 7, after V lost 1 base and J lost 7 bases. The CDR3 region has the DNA TGTGCCAGCAGCTTAGTAGGTCTAGCGGTGAATGAGCAGTTCTTC. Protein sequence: CASSLVGLAVNEQFF.

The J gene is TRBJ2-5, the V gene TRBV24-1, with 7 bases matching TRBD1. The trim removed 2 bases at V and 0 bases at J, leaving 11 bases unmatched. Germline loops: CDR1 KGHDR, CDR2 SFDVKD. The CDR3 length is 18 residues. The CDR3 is CATSDSLSGGFDQETQYF. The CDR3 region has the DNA TGTGCCACCAGTGATTCCCTCTCAGGGGGTTTTGACCAAGAGACCCAGTACTTC.

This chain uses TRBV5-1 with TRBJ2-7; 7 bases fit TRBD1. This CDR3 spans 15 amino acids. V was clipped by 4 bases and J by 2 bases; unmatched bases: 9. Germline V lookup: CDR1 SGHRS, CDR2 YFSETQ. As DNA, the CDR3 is TGCGCCAGCAGCCCCTTACAGGGGACGCCCTACGAGCAGTACTTC. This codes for CASSPLQGTPYEQYF.

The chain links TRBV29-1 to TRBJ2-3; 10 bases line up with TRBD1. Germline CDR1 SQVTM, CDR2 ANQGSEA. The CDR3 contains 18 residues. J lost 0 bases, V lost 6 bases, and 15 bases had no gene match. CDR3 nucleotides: TGCAGCGTCCCTGCGGGACAGGGGCGAATTACAAGCACAGATACGCAGTATTTT. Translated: CSVPAGQGRITSTDTQYF.

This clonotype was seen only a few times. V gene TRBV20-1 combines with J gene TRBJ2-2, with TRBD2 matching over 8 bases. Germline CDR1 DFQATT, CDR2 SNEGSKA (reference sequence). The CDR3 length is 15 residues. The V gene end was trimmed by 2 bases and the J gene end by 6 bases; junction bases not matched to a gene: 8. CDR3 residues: CSARNSGTGSGELFF. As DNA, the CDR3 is TGCAGTGCTAGAAATAGCGGGACGGGTTCCGGGGAGCTGTTTTTT.